The entry that follows covers one T cell receptor beta chain sequence. Its antigen is unidentified. V was clipped by 6 bases and J by 0 bases, with 12 bases between them. This CDR3 has 15 residues. The germline gives CDR1 MNHNY, CDR2 SVGAGI (reference sequence). This entry is derived from a study of T cell repertoires and HLA-DP antigens. Amplification used primers for 54 TRBV and 13 TRBJ segments. Here immunoSEQ multiplex PCR was the method, and the copy in TCRdb shows in-frame clones only, minus some. Of approximately 110,000 clones listed, over 90% are singletons. Study outcomes and limitations: No separate analysis of naive versus memory CD4+ cells was done.

This sequence joins TRBV6-6 and TRBJ1-3; D gene unclear. The receptor comes from a woman in her late teens or twenties in good health and CMV-seronegative. Material for sequencing was CD4+ T cells from PBMCs. The CDR3 reads CASSHRQISGNTIYF. For the CDR3, the DNA is TGTGCCAGCAGCCACCGACAAATCTCTGGAAACACCATATATTTT.